This paragraph covers one TCR beta chain sequence. This record belongs to a study of blood T cell repertoires in COVID-19. In the study overall: Material from acute and convalescent COVID-19 was sourced from the United States, Italy and Spain. PBMCs, B-cell-depleted T cells, or T cells were the source of the cDNA or gDNA that made up the material.

Trimming cost V 0 bases and J 8 bases, with 11 bases left between them. From germline, CDR1 is ENHRY and CDR2 SYGVKD. This CDR3 is built from 14 residues. Sequencing used immunoSEQ multiplex PCR; TCRdb keeps in-frame clones, though not all of them. The sample includes 100,000 to 150,000 clones, less than 90% of them seen just once. This rearrangement joins TRBV10-3 to TRBJ2-1; D gene unclear. The sequencing input was peripheral blood. This receptor was obtained from an elderly man with active or convalescent COVID-19. The CDR3 bases are TGTGCCATCAGTGAGTCACGAGCGAGCTATGAGCAGTTCTTC. Its translation is CAISESRASYEQFF.